This T cell receptor beta chain stems from a study of OX40 agonist ivuxolimab in advanced cancers. At the level of the study: Past anti-PD-1, anti-PD-L1 or anti-CTLA-4 therapy was accepted, and roughly 40% had received some.

About this clone itself: Its antigen is unknown.

Study-wide findings and caveats: Relative to CD4+, CD8+ T cells held more expanded clones on average. At 0.1 to 3.0 mg/kg and by week 6, clonal expansion occurred in CD4+ and CD8+ blood T cells.

Only in-frame clones appear in the TCRdb table, and some are missing; sequencing was by immunoSEQ multiplex PCR. Seen here are around 53,000 clones, more than 70% observed once, and the top ten hold 0.64%. The germline V and J ends were trimmed by 3 bases and 1 base, with 15 bases remaining between them. Germline V gene lookup returns CDR1 GTSNPN and CDR2 SVGIG (reference sequence). CDR3 size: 15 residues. This sequence was found in an adult with an advanced solid tumor such as melanoma, head and neck, liver or kidney cancer. Sequencing was performed on CD4+ or CD8+ T cells sorted from blood, taken in a trial of the OX40 agonist ivuxolimab. The chain carries TRBV30 and TRBJ1-1, with unresolved D. CDR3 region: CAWRQSNRRNTEAFF. For the CDR3, the DNA is TGTGCCTGGAGGCAAAGTAACAGACGGAACACTGAAGCTTTCTTT.